This section outlines one TCR beta chain sequence together with its context. Its specific antigen is unknown. No per-base quality is available; no much larger clone lies one base away. The data are from a study of molecular identifiers for immune sequencing clone quantification (dated by TCRdb to 2016 to 2019). About the study as a whole: For a replicate experiment, RNA from around 20,000 or 100,000 naive CD8 T cells was divided into five aliquots, of which four were sequenced. This methods study used CD8 T cells to benchmark TCR RNA copy counting and molecular-identifier clustering-based TCR repertoire sequencing (MIDCIRS). Broad study findings and their caveats: In CMV-specific effector cells, clones with more than 20 RNA copies contained over 98% of molecules, whereas in naive cells such clones contained under 1% of molecules. When barcode sub-clustering was left out, chimeric consensus sequences inflated TCR diversity, with chimeras reaching as high as 47%. Modeling indicated about 3.1 TCR RNA copies recovered per cell, compared with around 9.8 by digital PCR, which implies a capture efficiency of 25% to 35%. Highly expanded clone sizes could be underestimated because identical TCR molecules may share a barcode. Naive libraries contained spiked-in Jurkat TCR RNA (approximately 10 copies' worth), which is not part of the donor repertoire. A single cell's worth of spiked-in Jurkat TCR RNA was reported detectable even among 750,000 to 1,000,000 naive CD8 T cells.

Naive CD8 T cell libraries were made from around 20,000 to 1,000,000 sorted cells using 10%, 30% or 50% of purified RNA. Naive CD8 T cells, defined as CD8+CD4-CCR7+CD45RA+, were FACS-sorted into RLT Plus buffer on a BD FACSAria II. Detection sensitivity was tested by spiking Jurkat RNA equal to some 10 TCR copies' worth into samples containing roughly 19,000-1,100,000 naive CD8 T cells. Enrichment of CD8 T cells was performed with RosetteSep CD8+ T Cell Enrichment Cocktail and Ficoll-Paque, after which ACK red cell lysis was carried out. For CDR1 and CDR2, the germline V gene lists LGHNA and YSLEER. From the cysteine through the phenylalanine, the CDR3 covers 15 amino acids. Just the 45-base CDR3 DNA is kept, in frame starting at base 1. Trimming accounts for 3 bases at V and 2 bases at J, while the number of junction bases matched to no gene is 6. Libraries were made using PCR. Sequencing used a NextSeq 500. Bulk TCR libraries were generated as previously described, with the TCR primers listed in Table S5 used. Total RNA was purified with the Qiagen AllPrep DNA/RNA kit. Before any analysis, reads coming from multiple sequencing runs of the same library were combined into one pool. Turning to the authors' computational methods: Only reads with exact TCR constant sequence were kept, trimmed to 150 nt, and grouped by their 12-nt molecular barcodes. Reads inside each barcode group were sub-clustered using a 15% Levenshtein threshold, and a quality-weighted consensus sequence was constructed for each RNA molecule. Non-functional sequences were filtered out, along with any lower-count sequence sitting one edit away from another sequence. Barcode sub-clusters with fewer than 20% of the maximum read count were removed, based on fitting two negative binomial distributions. TCRdb passed the public sequencing reads through fastp at Q25 and MiXCR, retaining productive beta sequences. CDR3 protein duplicates are merged, each entry listing the most common genes and DNA. Clone size and V and J calls follow TCRdb, not the original study. Across this sample there are more than 550,000 distinct CDR3 sequences, with approximately 24% seen only once. About 0.84% of the sample comes from the top ten.

Sequences were obtained from naive CD8+ T cells from blood, with Jurkat cell RNA spiked in. The cell subset or site label of this sample denotes: FACS-sorted CD8+CD4-CCR7+CD45RA+ naive T cells. The TCR sequence derives from a human donor in good health. Some libraries in this study had Jurkat cell RNA spiked in. The rearrangement combines TRBV4-3 with TRBJ2-7; TRBD2 fits 8 bases in the junction. The CDR3 region has the sequence CASSQHGGEAYEQYF. The sequence in DNA is TGCGCCAGCAGCCAGCACGGGGGGGAAGCCTACGAGCAGTACTTC.